Listed below are T cell receptor beta chains from one sample, sequenced in a study of T-cell memory formation after mild COVID-19. TCRdb recomputed calls from the 5' RACE reads with MiXCR, one row per CDR3 protein. The repertoire consists of a few hundred thousand distinct CDR3 sequences, with roughly 8.2% occurring once and the leading ten covering about 20%. The sequenced material came from PBMCs or a T cell subset sorted from them (not recorded which). These TCRs come from a man aged 18 to 29 who had mild COVID-19 (a few samples of this study predate the infection). Cell type and time point are not known. CDR3s include the opening cysteine and the closing phenylalanine or tryptophan. The D gene is left open where the match is weak. The size of a clone is reported for some rows only, either as once, few or many, or as a class for expanded clones.

J gene,V gene,clone size,D gene,CDR3 protein,CDR3 DNA
TRBJ2-5,TRBV5-1,.,TRBD2,CASSATSSGGARETQYF,TGCGCCAGCAGCGCCACATCTAGCGGGGGGGCGAGAGAGACCCAGTACTTC
TRBJ2-5,TRBV7-2,few,TRBD2,CASSLSSGGPYF,TGTGCCAGCAGCTTGAGTAGCGGGGGGCCTTACTTC
TRBJ2-3,TRBV5-1,.,TRBD2,CASSLEGLAADTQYF,TGCGCCAGCAGCTTGGAGGGACTAGCTGCAGATACGCAGTATTTT
TRBJ2-5,TRBV5-1,once,TRBD2,CASSLGASGLRMETQYF,TGCGCCAGCAGTCTTGGGGCTAGCGGGTTAAGGATGGAGACCCAGTACTTC
TRBJ1-2,TRBV20-1,many,.,CSARVRSYDYGYTF,TGCAGTGCTAGAGTGCGTAGCTACGACTATGGCTACACCTTC
TRBJ2-5,TRBV12-3/TRBV12-4,.,.,CASSPGRGAETQYF,TGTGCCAGCTCTCCGGGGCGCGGGGCAGAGACCCAGTACTTC
TRBJ2-1,TRBV12-3/TRBV12-4,many,TRBD2,CASRPGTSGGGEQFF,TGTGCCAGCAGGCCCGGGACTAGCGGGGGAGGTGAGCAGTTCTTC
TRBJ1-4,TRBV5-1,few,.,CASSLNYRDTEKLFF,TGCGCCAGCAGCTTGAACTACCGGGACACCGAAAAACTGTTTTTT
TRBJ2-7,TRBV5-1,many,TRBD1,CASNAGQGNSYEQYF,TGCGCCAGCAACGCCGGACAGGGAAATTCCTACGAGCAGTACTTC
TRBJ2-5,TRBV9,many,.,CASSAPRQETQYF,TGTGCCAGCAGCGCGCCTCGACAAGAGACCCAGTACTTC
TRBJ2-1,TRBV6-6,few,.,CASIPTGSYNEQFF,TGTGCCAGCATCCCGACCGGCTCCTACAATGAGCAGTTCTTC
TRBJ2-7,TRBV6-6,few,.,CASSYGGKSYEQYF,TGTGCCAGCAGTTACGGCGGGAAGTCCTACGAGCAGTACTTC
TRBJ2-5,TRBV7-9,.,TRBD2,CASSSGLAGTWRTQYF,TGTGCCAGCAGTTCCGGACTAGCGGGGACTTGGAGGACCCAGTACTTC
TRBJ2-5,TRBV4-2,.,TRBD2,CASSPRKIAGGPETQYF,TGTGCCAGCAGCCCCCGGAAGATAGCGGGGGGGCCTGAGACCCAGTACTTC
TRBJ2-1,TRBV25-1,few,.,CASSDVGPPYNEQFF,TGTGCCAGCAGTGACGTGGGGCCCCCCTACAATGAGCAGTTCTTC
TRBJ2-5,TRBV7-2,few,TRBD2,CASSPRLAGGETQYF,TGTGCCAGCAGCCCCAGACTAGCGGGGGGGGAGACCCAGTACTTC
TRBJ1-1,TRBV6-5,.,.,CASSYLVGSGYTEAFF,TGTGCCAGCAGTTACTTAGTAGGCTCAGGATACACTGAAGCTTTCTTT
TRBJ2-5,TRBV6-5,many,TRBD1,CASSYLSGTGDRRETQYF,TGTGCCAGCAGTTATCTATCGGGGACAGGGGATAGGAGGGAGACCCAGTACTTC
TRBJ1-5,TRBV3-1,few,.,CASSPNGGGGNQPQHF,TGTGCCAGCAGCCCTAACGGGGGTGGGGGCAATCAGCCCCAGCATTTT
TRBJ2-1,TRBV5-1,few,.,CASSLEASSSYNEQFF,TGCGCCAGCAGCTTAGAAGCGTCGAGCTCCTACAATGAGCAGTTCTTC
TRBJ2-5,TRBV20-1,.,TRBD1,CSARGGTGLETQYF,TGCAGTGCTAGAGGGGGGACAGGGTTAGAGACCCAGTACTTC
TRBJ1-2,TRBV6-5,many,TRBD1,CASSHRGTGGGGYTF,TGTGCCAGCAGCCATCGAGGGACAGGGGGCGGTGGCTACACCTTC
TRBJ2-1,TRBV5-1,few,TRBD2,CASSSGGIDNEQFF,TGCGCCAGCTCCTCGGGGGGGATTGACAATGAGCAGTTCTTC
TRBJ2-3,TRBV7-2,many,.,CASSFAPDTQYF,TGTGCCAGCAGCTTTGCGCCGGATACGCAGTATTTT
TRBJ2-7,TRBV7-2,many,.,CASSPLPGGTDEQYF,TGTGCCAGCAGCCCTTTACCCGGCGGGACCGACGAGCAGTACTTC
TRBJ2-5,TRBV24-1,few,TRBD2,CATSSSGGAGETQYF,TGTGCCACCAGTTCTAGCGGGGGGGCCGGAGAGACCCAGTACTTC
TRBJ2-1,TRBV3-1,few,TRBD2,CASSQGPRGSGVVEQFF,TGTGCCAGCAGCCAAGGCCCCAGGGGTAGCGGGGTCGTTGAGCAGTTCTTC
TRBJ2-1,TRBV7-9,.,TRBD1,CASSSWDREEGQFF,TGTGCCAGCAGCTCCTGGGACAGGGAAGAAGGGCAGTTCTTC